The following is a TCR beta chain sequence with its context. Its target is not known. The J segment lost 2 bases and the V segment lost 4 bases, leaving 7 bases of the junction unmatched. The CDR3 has 15 residues. CDR1 and CDR2 from the germline V gene are MDHEN and SYDVKM. The source of the sample is a study of blood T cells in healthy people across ages. Whole-study context: With template switching, about one barcoded beta molecule was captured per two T cells.

Regarding the study as a whole: Strong correlation existed between TCR beta diversity and naive T cell percentage.

The authors ran a second PCR of roughly 6 to 11 cycles using a sample-barcoded 5' primer and a J-beta primer mix. A template-switch adaptor that had 12 random nucleotides put a tag on each cDNA molecule. At least 3 million CDR3-containing paired-end reads were obtained per sample. TCRdb redid the calling of the 5' RACE reads with MiXCR, one entry per CDR3 protein. This sample carries about 640,000 distinct CDR3 sequences, roughly 53% of them seen once, and the ten largest clones take about two fifths. Sequences were obtained from blood. The V gene is TRBV28, the J gene TRBJ1-2; 7 bases align to TRBD1. The clonotype comes from a man in his 60s in good health. The CDR3 coding sequence is TGTGCCAGCAGTTCCGGGACAGCCCTCAACTATGGCTACACCTTC. Protein sequence: CASSSGTALNYGYTF.